The present entry profiles one T cell receptor beta chain with its context. The sample comes from a study of T cells after yellow fever vaccination. MiXCR, run by TCRdb on the 5' RACE reads, gives a single entry per CDR3 protein. The sample has around 340,000 distinct CDR3 sequences; 9.5% to 15% are singletons. V was shortened by 1 base and J by 6 bases, with 7 bases between the two germline ends. CDR3 size: 12 residues. CDR1 is LNHDA and CDR2 is SQIVND in the germline V gene (reference sequence). The V and J genes are TRBV19 and TRBJ2-7; D unresolved. The sample consisted of CD4+ T cells sorted from PBMCs, taken 15 days after the yellow fever booster vaccination. The clonotype originates from a man in his late teens or twenties who received the YFV17D yellow fever vaccine. The CDR3 sequence is CASSIGYGEQYF. As DNA, the CDR3 is TGTGCCAGTAGTATAGGCTACGGCGAGCAGTACTTC.